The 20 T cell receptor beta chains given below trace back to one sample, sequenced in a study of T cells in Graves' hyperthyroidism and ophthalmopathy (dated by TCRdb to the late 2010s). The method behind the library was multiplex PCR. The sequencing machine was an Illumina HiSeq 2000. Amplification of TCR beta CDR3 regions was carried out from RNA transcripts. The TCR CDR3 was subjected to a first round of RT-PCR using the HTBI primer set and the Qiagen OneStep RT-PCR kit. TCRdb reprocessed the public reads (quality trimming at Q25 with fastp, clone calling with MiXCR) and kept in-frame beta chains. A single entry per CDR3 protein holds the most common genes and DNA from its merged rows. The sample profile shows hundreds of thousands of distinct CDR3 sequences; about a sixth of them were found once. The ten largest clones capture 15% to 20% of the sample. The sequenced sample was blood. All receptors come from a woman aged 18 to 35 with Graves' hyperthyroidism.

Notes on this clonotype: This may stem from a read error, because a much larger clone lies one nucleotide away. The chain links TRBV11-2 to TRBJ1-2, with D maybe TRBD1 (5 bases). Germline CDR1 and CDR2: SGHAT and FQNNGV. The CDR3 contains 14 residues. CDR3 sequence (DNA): TGTGCCAGCAGCTTAGTCGACAGTAACCATGGCTACACCTTC. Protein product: CASSLVDSNHGYTF.

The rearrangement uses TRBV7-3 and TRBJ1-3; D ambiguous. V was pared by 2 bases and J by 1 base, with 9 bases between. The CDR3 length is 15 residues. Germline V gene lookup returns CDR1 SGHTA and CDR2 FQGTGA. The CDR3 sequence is CASSLDLGSGNTIYF. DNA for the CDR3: TGTGCCAGCAGCTTAGACTTGGGATCTGGAAACACCATATATTTT. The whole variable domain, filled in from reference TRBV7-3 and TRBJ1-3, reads GAGVSQTPSNKVTEKGKYVELRCDPISGHTALYWYRQSLGQGPEFLIYFQGTGAADDSGLPNDRFFAVRPEGSVSTLKIQRTERGDSAVYLCASSLDLGSGNTIYFGEGSWLTVV.

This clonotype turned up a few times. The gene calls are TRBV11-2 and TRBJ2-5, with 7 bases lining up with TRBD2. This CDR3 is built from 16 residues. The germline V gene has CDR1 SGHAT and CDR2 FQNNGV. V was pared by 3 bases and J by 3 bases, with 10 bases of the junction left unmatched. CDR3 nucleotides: TGTGCCAGCAGCTTGGTCCTCTCGGCGGGGGAAGAGACCCAGTACTTC. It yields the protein CASSLVLSAGEETQYF.

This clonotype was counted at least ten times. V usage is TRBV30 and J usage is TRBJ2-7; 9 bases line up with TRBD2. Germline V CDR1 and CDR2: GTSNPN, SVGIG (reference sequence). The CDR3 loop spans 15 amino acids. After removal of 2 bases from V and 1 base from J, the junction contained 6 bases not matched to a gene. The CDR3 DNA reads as TGTGCCTGGAGTAAGGGACTAGCTGTATCCTACGAGCAGTACTTC. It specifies CAWSKGLAVSYEQYF.

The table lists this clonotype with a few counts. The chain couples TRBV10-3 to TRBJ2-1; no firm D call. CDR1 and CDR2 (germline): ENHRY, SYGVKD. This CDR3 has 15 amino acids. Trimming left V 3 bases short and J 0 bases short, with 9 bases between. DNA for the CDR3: TGTGCCATCAGTGAAGGCGGAACCTCCTACAATGAGCAGTTCTTC. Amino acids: CAISEGGTSYNEQFF.

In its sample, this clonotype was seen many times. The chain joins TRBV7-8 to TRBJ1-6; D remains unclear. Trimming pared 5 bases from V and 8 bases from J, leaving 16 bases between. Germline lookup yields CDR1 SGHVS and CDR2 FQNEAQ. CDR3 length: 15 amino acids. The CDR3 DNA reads TGTGCCAGCAGCACCAATTTGGGCCGCGATTCACCCCTCCACTTT. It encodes CASSTNLGRDSPLHF.

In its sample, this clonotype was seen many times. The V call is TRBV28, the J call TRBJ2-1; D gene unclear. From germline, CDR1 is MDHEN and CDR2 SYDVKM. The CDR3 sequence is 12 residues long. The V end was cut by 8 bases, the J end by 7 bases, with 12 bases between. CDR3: CASCKVRNEQFF. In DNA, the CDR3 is TGTGCCAGCTGCAAAGTCAGGAATGAGCAGTTCTTC. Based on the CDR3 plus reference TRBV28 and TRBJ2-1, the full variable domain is DVKVTQSSRYLVKRTGEKVFLECVQDMDHENMFWYRQDPGLGLRLIYFSYDVKMKEKGDIPEGYSVSREKKERFSLILESASTNQTSMYLCASCKVRNEQFFGPGTRLTVL.

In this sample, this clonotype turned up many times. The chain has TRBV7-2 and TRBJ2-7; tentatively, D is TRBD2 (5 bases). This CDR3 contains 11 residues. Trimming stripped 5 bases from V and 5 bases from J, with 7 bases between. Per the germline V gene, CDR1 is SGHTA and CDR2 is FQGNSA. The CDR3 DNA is TGTGCCAGCAGCGGAGGACACGAGCAGTACTTC. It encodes CASSGGHEQYF.

The CDR3 bases are TGCAGTGCTAGAGATCGGGGACAGTTGGGGACCCAGTACTTC. Protein: CSARDRGQLGTQYF. This chain joins TRBV20-1 and TRBJ2-5; TRBD1 matches at 7 bases. CDR3 length: 14 residues. Trimming at V came to 0 bases and at J to 7 bases, leaving 8 bases not matched to a gene. Germline V CDR1 and CDR2: DFQATT, SNEGSKA (reference sequence).

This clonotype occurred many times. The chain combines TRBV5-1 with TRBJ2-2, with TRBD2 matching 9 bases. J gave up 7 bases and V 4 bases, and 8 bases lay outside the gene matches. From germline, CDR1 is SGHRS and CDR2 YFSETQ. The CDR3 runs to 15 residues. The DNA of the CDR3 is TGCGCCAGCAGCGACGGACTAGCGATTTACGGGGAGCTGTTTTTT. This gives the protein CASSDGLAIYGELFF.

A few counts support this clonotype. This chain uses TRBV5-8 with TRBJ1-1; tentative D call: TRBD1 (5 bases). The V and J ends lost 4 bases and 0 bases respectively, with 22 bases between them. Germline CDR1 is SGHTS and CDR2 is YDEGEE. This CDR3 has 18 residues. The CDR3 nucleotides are TGTGCCAGCAGCCGGGGCTCCCCCTCGGAGGGGATGAACACTGAAGCTTTCTTT. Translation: CASSRGSPSEGMNTEAFF.

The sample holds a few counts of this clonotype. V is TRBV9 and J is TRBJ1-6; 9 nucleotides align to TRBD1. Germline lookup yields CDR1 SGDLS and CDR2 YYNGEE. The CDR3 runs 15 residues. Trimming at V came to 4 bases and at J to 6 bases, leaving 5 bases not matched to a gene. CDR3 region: CASSKQGAINSPLHF. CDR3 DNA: TGTGCCAGCAGCAAACAGGGGGCGATTAATTCACCCCTCCACTTT.

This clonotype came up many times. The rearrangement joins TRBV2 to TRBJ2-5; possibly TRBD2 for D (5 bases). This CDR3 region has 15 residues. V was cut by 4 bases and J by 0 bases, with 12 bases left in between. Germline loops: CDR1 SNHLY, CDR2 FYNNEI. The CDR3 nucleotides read TGTGCCAGCAGTGCTACTAGGAACCACCAAGAGACCCAGTACTTC. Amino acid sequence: CASSATRNHQETQYF.

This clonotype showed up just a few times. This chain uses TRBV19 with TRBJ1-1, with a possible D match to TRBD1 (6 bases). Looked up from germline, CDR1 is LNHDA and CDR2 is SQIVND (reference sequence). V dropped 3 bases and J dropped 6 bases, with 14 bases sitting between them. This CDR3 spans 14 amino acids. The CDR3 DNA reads TGTGCCAGTAGTATCAACACAGGGTGGTCTGAAGCTTTCTTT. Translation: CASSINTGWSEAFF. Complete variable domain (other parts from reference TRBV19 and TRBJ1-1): DGGITQSPKYLFRKEGQNVTLSCEQNLNHDAMYWYRQDPGQGLRLIYYSQIVNDFQKGDIAEGYSVSREKKESFPLTVTSAQKNPTAFYLCASSINTGWSEAFFGQGTRLTVV.

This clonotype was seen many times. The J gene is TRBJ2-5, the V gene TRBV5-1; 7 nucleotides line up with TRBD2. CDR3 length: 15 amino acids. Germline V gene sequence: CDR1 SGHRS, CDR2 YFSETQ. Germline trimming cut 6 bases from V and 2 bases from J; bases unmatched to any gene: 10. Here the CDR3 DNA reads TGCGCCAGCACTCAGGCCCGACTAGCACAAGAGACCCAGTACTTC. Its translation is CASTQARLAQETQYF.

CDR3 sequence (DNA): TGTGCCAGCAGCTTAGTCTTGACCAGGGGTGAGACCCAGTACTTC. The encoded protein is CASSLVLTRGETQYF. V and J are TRBV7-2 and TRBJ2-5, with a tentative D call TRBD1 (6 bases). V shed 1 base and J shed 5 bases, with 14 bases lying between them. Germline V gene data show CDR1 as SGHTA and CDR2 as FQGNSA. This CDR3 contains 15 residues.

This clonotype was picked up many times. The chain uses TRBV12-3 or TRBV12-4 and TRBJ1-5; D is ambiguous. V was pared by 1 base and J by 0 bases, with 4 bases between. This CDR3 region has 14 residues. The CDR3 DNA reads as TGTGCCAGCAGTTTAGTTGATAGCAATCAGCCCCAGCATTTT. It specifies CASSLVDSNQPQHF.

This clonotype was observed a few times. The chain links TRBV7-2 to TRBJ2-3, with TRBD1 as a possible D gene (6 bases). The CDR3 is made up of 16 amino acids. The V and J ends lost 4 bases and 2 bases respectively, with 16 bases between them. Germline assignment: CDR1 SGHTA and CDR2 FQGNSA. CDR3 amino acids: CASSSQTRQDTDTQYF. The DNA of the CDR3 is TGTGCCAGCAGCTCCCAGACCCGACAGGACACAGATACGCAGTATTTT.

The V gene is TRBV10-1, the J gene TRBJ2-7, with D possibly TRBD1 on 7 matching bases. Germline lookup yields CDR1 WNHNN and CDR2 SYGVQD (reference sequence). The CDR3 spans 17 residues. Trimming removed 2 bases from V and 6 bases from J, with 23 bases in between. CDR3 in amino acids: CASSESFGGTDTSEQYF. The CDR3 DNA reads TGCGCCAGCAGTGAGAGTTTTGGGGGGACAGACACCTCCGAGCAGTACTTC.

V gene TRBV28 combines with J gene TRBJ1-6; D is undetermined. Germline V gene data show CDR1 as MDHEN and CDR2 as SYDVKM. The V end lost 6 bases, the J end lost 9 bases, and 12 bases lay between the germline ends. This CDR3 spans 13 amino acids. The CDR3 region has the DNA TGTGCCAGCAGAGGGATTTGGGTTTCACCCCTCCACTTT. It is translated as CASRGIWVSPLHF.